The rows below give T cell receptor beta chains drawn from one sample of a study of blood T cell repertoires in COVID-19. Sequencing was performed with immunoSEQ multiplex PCR; in TCRdb, only in-frame clones are kept and a portion is missing. Among over 100,000 clones listed, 70% to 90% were seen once. Sequences were obtained from peripheral blood. These receptors came from a man over 45 with active COVID-19. CDR3s include the opening cysteine and the closing phenylalanine or tryptophan.

V gene	J gene	CDR3 protein
TRBV29-1	TRBJ2-1	CSARGLAGGREQFF
TRBV6-5	TRBJ2-4	CASSPGGVAKNIQYF
TRBV10-2	TRBJ2-1	CASSSGLAGGSEQFF
TRBV6-5	TRBJ2-7	CASSYSGVTYEQYF
TRBV18	TRBJ2-5	CASSPTSYPQETQYF
TRBV2	TRBJ1-2	CASGFDRGIPQPYGYTF
TRBV9	TRBJ2-3	CASSVAGRSSTDTQYF
TRBV30	TRBJ1-2	CALPGRMPPGYTF
TRBV11-1	TRBJ2-5	CASSAQRRVETQYF
TRBV15	TRBJ1-4	CATSLRRAGPNEKLFF
TRBV5-5	TRBJ2-3	CASSFGSGGGAADTQYF
TRBV6-6	TRBJ2-5	CAIGDSGGQETQYF
TRBV27	TRBJ2-3	CASSLSRGGTDTQYF
TRBV7-3	TRBJ2-2	CASSSGLAGTGELFF
TRBV9	TRBJ1-2	CASSSSLDREDNYGYTF
TRBV6-5	TRBJ2-7	CASSQDRGVNEQYF
TRBV5-6	TRBJ2-7	CASSLGGKTYEQYF
TRBV3-1/TRBV3-2	TRBJ2-1	CASSHTGTPYNEQFF
TRBV18	TRBJ1-1	CASSPGQTIEAFF
TRBV5-5	TRBJ1-1	CASSWDIPSTEAFF
TRBV7-9	TRBJ2-5	CASSLALGRGETQYF
TRBV10-3	TRBJ1-2	CAISEPGGIHGYTF
TRBV21-1	TRBJ1-4	CASSNSAYRGRCEKLFF
TRBV5-1	TRBJ2-3	CASSARGFTDTQYF
TRBV18	TRBJ2-3	CASSPFGLGSDTQYF
TRBV30	TRBJ2-1	CAWSAQIGTGPSDEQFF